The 18 T cell receptor beta chains presented below share a single source sample, sequenced in a study of PD-1 blockade in classical Hodgkin lymphoma. Each and every patient relapsed after autologous stem cell transplantation, and patients got differing brentuximab vedotin exposure. Only in-frame clones appear in the TCRdb table, and some are missing; sequencing was by immunoSEQ multiplex PCR. The table includes 98,000 or so clones, roughly nine tenths detected once. This sample comprised peripheral blood mononuclear cells (PBMCs), obtained before the second cycle of nivolumab. The receptors were gathered from a human donor with classical Hodgkin lymphoma.

This chain links TRBV14 with TRBJ1-1, with D unclear. CDR3 length equals 13 residues. V lost 5 bases to trimming and J lost 1 base, with 8 bases between them. Looked up from germline, CDR1 is SGHDN and CDR2 is FVKESK. In DNA, the CDR3 is TGTGCCAGCAGCTTTGGGAGGAACACTGAAGCTTTCTTT. The encoded protein is CASSFGRNTEAFF.

V usage is TRBV2 and J usage is TRBJ2-7, with TRBD2 matching over 9 bases. The CDR3 length is 17 residues. Germline assignment: CDR1 SNHLY and CDR2 FYNNEI. Trimming took 2 bases from V and 5 from J; bases not matched to a gene: 13. This chain's CDR3 is CASSETPPGGRADEQYF. The CDR3 nucleotides read TGTGCCAGCAGTGAAACCCCCCCTGGCGGGAGGGCCGACGAGCAGTACTTC.

The DNA for the CDR3 is TGTGCCACCAGCAGACCTGGAAAAAAGGGCAGCGATCAGCCCCAGCATTTT. As protein: CATSRPGKKGSDQPQHF. This chain links TRBV15 with TRBJ1-5, with D unclear. The V gene's germline CDR1 is LNHNV and CDR2 YYDKDF (reference sequence). The CDR3 covers 17 residues. The V end lost 2 bases, the J end lost 5 bases, and 19 bases lay between the germline ends. Drawing the rest from reference TRBV15 and TRBJ1-5, the complete variable domain is DAMVIQNPRYQVTQFGKPVTLSCSQTLNHNVMYWYQQKSSQAPKLLFHYYDKDFNNEADTPDNFQSRRPNTSFCFLDIRSPGLGDTAMYLCATSRPGKKGSDQPQHFGDGTRLSIL.

The chain links TRBV19 to TRBJ2-7; 12 bases match TRBD2. Trimming took 5 bases from V and 5 from J; bases not matched to a gene: 19. This CDR3 spans 19 amino acids. Germline loops: CDR1 LNHDA, CDR2 SQIVND (reference sequence). CDR3 amino acids: CASSPIGEILAGGENEQYF. CDR3 nucleotides: TGTGCCAGTAGTCCCATAGGGGAAATACTAGCGGGAGGTGAAAACGAGCAGTACTTC.

The genes are TRBV28 and TRBJ2-1; D may be TRBD1 (6 bases). The ends were cut back, 3 bases at V and 9 bases at J, with 9 bases in the middle. This CDR3 has 12 residues. Germline V gene data show CDR1 as MDHEN and CDR2 as SYDVKM. The CDR3 DNA reads TGTGCCAGCAGTTTGGGGGCGGGTGAGCAGTTCTTC. Amino acid sequence: CASSLGAGEQFF. Filled out from reference TRBV28 and TRBJ2-1, the complete variable domain reads DVKVTQSSRYLVKRTGEKVFLECVQDMDHENMFWYRQDPGLGLRLIYFSYDVKMKEKGDIPEGYSVSREKKERFSLILESASTNQTSMYLCASSLGAGEQFFGPGTRLTVL.

The chain has TRBV2 and TRBJ2-4; TRBD2 matches 9 bases. The CDR3 spans 15 residues. Germline values: CDR1 SNHLY, CDR2 FYNNEI. The junction had 12 bases not matched to a gene; V was cut back by 10 bases and J by 5 bases. CDR3 sequence (DNA): TGTGCCACCCTATGGCGGGAGGGCCACGAAAACATTCAGTACTTC. It yields the protein CATLWREGHENIQYF.

The chain uses TRBV19 and TRBJ1-1; D possibly corresponds to TRBD1 (5 bases). The V gene's germline CDR1 is LNHDA and CDR2 SQIVND (reference sequence). CDR3 length: 13 residues. V lost 1 base and J lost 7, with 10 bases in between. The CDR3 spells CASSIGGVVEAFF. In nucleotides, the CDR3 is TGTGCCAGTAGTATAGGAGGGGTCGTTGAAGCTTTCTTT.

In nucleotides, the CDR3 is TGTGCCAGCAGCTTACAGGGGGCACGGGAGACCCAGTACTTC. Protein: CASSLQGARETQYF. This chain uses TRBV6-1 with TRBJ2-5; 9 bases agree with TRBD1. CDR3 size: 14 residues. Losses at the gene ends were 6 bases for V and 5 bases for J; bases not matched to a gene: 7. Germline V gene lookup returns CDR1 MNHNS and CDR2 SASEGT.

A single count supports this clone. The V gene is TRBV28, the J gene TRBJ2-7, with 11 bases identical to TRBD1. CDR1 MDHEN and CDR2 SYDVKM come from the germline V gene. J lost 7 bases, V lost 7 bases, and 9 bases had no gene match. The CDR3 totals 14 residues. The CDR3 region has the DNA TGTGCCAGCATCGGGCCGGGACAGGGGGTAGAGCAGTACTTC. Translated: CASIGPGQGVEQYF.

V gene TRBV27 combines with J gene TRBJ1-4; D remains ambiguous. Per germline, CDR1 MNHEY and CDR2 SMNVEV (reference sequence). CDR3 length: 13 amino acids. The V gene lost 8 bases and the J gene lost 8 bases, with 15 bases spanning the gap. The CDR3 DNA follows: TGTGCCAGCCGGTCGTTGAGTCAGGAAAAACTGTTTTTT. As protein: CASRSLSQEKLFF.

This clone has just one count. The chain employs TRBV7-2 and TRBJ2-6; D not certain. The ends were cut back, 5 bases at V and 4 bases at J, with 12 bases in the middle. The germline V gene encodes CDR1 SGHTA and CDR2 FQGNSA. The CDR3 has 15 amino acids. DNA of the CDR3: TGTGCCAGCAGCCGCGACCCCCAAGGGGCCAACGTCCTGACTTTC. Encoded protein: CASSRDPQGANVLTF. The full variable domain, with the rest looked up from reference TRBV7-2 and TRBJ2-6, is GAGVSQSPSNKVTEKGKDVELRCDPISGHTALYWYRQSLGQGLEFLIYFQGNSAPDKSGLPSDRFSAERTGGSVSTLTIQRTQQEDSAVYLCASSRDPQGANVLTFGAGSRLTVL.

CDR3 in DNA: TGTGCCAGCCATACAGAGCTGAACACTGAAGCTTTCTTT. It specifies CASHTELNTEAFF. The chain employs TRBV18 and TRBJ1-1, with D unclear. CDR3 length: 13 residues. Trimming took off 8 bases at V and 0 bases at J, with 10 bases between the two ends. CDR1 KGHSH and CDR2 LQKENI come from the germline V gene.

CDR3 nucleotides: TGTGCCAGTAGTTGGGACACCTATAGCAATCAGCCCCAGCATTTT. Amino acid sequence: CASSWDTYSNQPQHF. The chain couples TRBV19 to TRBJ1-5; TRBD1 might be the D (6 bases). V was shortened by 5 bases and J by 0 bases, with 11 bases between the two germline ends. CDR3 length: 15 residues. Germline values: CDR1 LNHDA, CDR2 SQIVND (reference sequence).

V and J are TRBV14 and TRBJ2-3; D may be TRBD2 (6 bases). This CDR3 has 21 amino acids. V dropped 0 bases and J dropped 2 bases, with 27 bases sitting between them. From germline, CDR1 is SGHDN and CDR2 FVKESK. This CDR3 reads CASSQEAEDYSTVTDTDTQYF. The DNA of the CDR3 is TGTGCCAGCAGCCAAGAGGCCGAGGACTATTCTACAGTCACAGACACAGATACGCAGTATTTT.

A single count supports this clone. The chain couples TRBV5-1 to TRBJ1-1; D is uncertain. The CDR3 spans 16 residues. V shed 0 bases and J shed 0 bases, with 12 bases lying between them. The germline CDR1 and CDR2 sequences are SGHRS and YFSETQ. In nucleotides, the CDR3 is TGCGCCAGCAGCTTGGAGGCTAGGCCTTTGAACACTGAAGCTTTCTTT. This sequence encodes CASSLEARPLNTEAFF.

The chain combines TRBV27 with TRBJ1-5; 8 bases fit TRBD1. The germline V gene has CDR1 MNHEY and CDR2 SMNVEV (reference sequence). CDR3 length equals 14 residues. V trimming: 8 bases; J trimming: 7 bases; junction bases outside the gene matches: 10. The CDR3 region has the DNA TGTGCCAGCGGGGATCCAGGGGGCTACCAGCCCCAGCATTTT. It translates to CASGDPGGYQPQHF.

This chain links TRBV6-1 with TRBJ2-3; a weak D match, TRBD2 (5 bases). Trimming stripped 0 bases from V and 6 bases from J, with 10 bases between. Germline-derived CDR1 and CDR2 are MNHNS and SASEGT. The CDR3 is 14 amino acids. The CDR3 here is CASSEAGGGDTQYF. CDR3 nucleotides: TGTGCCAGCAGTGAAGCAGGAGGCGGGGATACGCAGTATTTT.

This clone was recorded only once. J is TRBJ1-2 and V is TRBV5-4, with a possible D match to TRBD1 (5 bases). The germline gives CDR1 SGHNT, CDR2 YYREEE (reference sequence). Trimming left V 0 bases short and J 2 bases short, with 14 bases between. The CDR3 consists of 16 residues. CDR3 amino acids: CASSLGGLRGNYGYTF. The DNA for the CDR3 is TGTGCCAGCAGCTTGGGGGGGTTGAGGGGAAACTATGGCTACACCTTC.